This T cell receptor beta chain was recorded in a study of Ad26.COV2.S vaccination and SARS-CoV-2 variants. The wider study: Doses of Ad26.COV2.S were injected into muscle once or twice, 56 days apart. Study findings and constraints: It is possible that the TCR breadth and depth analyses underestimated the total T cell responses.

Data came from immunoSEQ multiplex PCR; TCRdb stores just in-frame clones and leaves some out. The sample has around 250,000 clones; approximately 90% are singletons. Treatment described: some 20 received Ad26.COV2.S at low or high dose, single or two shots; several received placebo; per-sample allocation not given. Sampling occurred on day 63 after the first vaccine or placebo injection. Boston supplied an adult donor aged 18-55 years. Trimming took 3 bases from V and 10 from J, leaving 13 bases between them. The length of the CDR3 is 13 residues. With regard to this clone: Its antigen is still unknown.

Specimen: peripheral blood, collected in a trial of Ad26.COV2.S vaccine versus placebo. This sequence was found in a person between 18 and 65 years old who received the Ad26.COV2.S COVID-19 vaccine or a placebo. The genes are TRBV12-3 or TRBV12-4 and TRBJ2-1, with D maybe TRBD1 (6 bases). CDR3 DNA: TGTGCCAGCAGTTTCCCGACAGGTCGCGAGCAGTTCTTC. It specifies CASSFPTGREQFF.